These 11 T cell receptor beta chains share one sample of origin, sequenced in a study of long-term antiretroviral therapy in people with HIV (dated by TCRdb to between 2022 and 2023). The immunoSEQ hsTCRB v3.0 assay was used at survey level resolution to sequence the TRB variable region. TCRdb carries this immuneACCESS record with in-frame sequences only. Its versions omit some clonotypes, under half of them owing to an unresolved V gene in the studies checked, with the rest unexplained. This sample holds 37,000 or so clones; 75% to 90% were observed only once. Roughly 5.2% of the sample is taken by the ten largest. Sequenced material: unsorted PBMCs, taken 3.4 years after starting antiretroviral therapy. These receptors all stem from a man younger than 45 with HIV.

The chain is built from TRBV18 and TRBJ2-7; possibly TRBD2 for D (6 bases). This CDR3 contains 16 residues. Trimming pared 3 bases from V and 2 bases from J, leaving 17 bases between. Germline values: CDR1 KGHSH, CDR2 LQKENI. The DNA for the CDR3 is TGTGCCAGCTCACCTGTGGGCGGGACGGTGGCCTACGAGCAGTACTTC. Protein: CASSPVGGTVAYEQYF.

V is TRBV6-5 and J is TRBJ1-2; D remains ambiguous. V was clipped by 5 bases and J by 7 bases, with 8 bases between them. The CDR3 contains 11 residues. Germline V gene data show CDR1 as MNHEY and CDR2 as SVGAGI. CDR3 in DNA: TGTGCCAGCAGTCTTCCCGGTGGCTACACCTTC. This codes for CASSLPGGYTF.

The chain uses TRBV6-1 and TRBJ2-5, with TRBD1 matching over 8 bases. The germline CDR1 and CDR2 sequences are MNHNS and SASEGT. The trim removed 2 bases at V and 5 bases at J, leaving 10 bases unmatched. This CDR3 comprises 16 residues. The CDR3 here is CASSESGTGIGETQYF. The CDR3 DNA follows: TGTGCCAGCAGTGAATCCGGGACAGGTATAGGGGAGACCCAGTACTTC.

The V gene is TRBV10-2, the J gene TRBJ2-1; a weak D match, TRBD2 (6 bases). The CDR3 is 14 amino acids. CDR1 and CDR2 from the germline V gene are WSHSY and SAAADI. The germline V and J ends were trimmed by 4 bases and 6 bases, with 13 bases remaining between them. The CDR3 DNA is TGCGCCAGCAGTGCCGGGGGAGAGGGCAATGAGCAGTTCTTC. Encoded protein: CASSAGGEGNEQFF.

The V call is TRBV6-5, the J call TRBJ2-5; TRBD2 aligns across 12 bases. The ends lost 4 bases at V and 4 bases at J; junction bases unmatched: 4. This CDR3 contains 15 residues. From germline, CDR1 is MNHEY and CDR2 SVGAGI. CDR3 coding DNA: TGTGCCAGCAGTTTCCAGGGACTAGCGGGAGAGACCCAGTACTTC. Encoded protein: CASSFQGLAGETQYF.

This chain links TRBV7-8 with TRBJ2-3, with TRBD2 identical over 7 bases. Germline V gene sequence: CDR1 SGHVS, CDR2 FQNEAQ. This CDR3 contains 15 residues. V shed 3 bases, J shed 1 base, and the junction held 4 bases outside the gene matches. As DNA, the CDR3 is TGTGCCAGCAGCTTGGTAGCGGGCCGCACAGATACGCAGTATTTT. Amino acids: CASSLVAGRTDTQYF.

This rearrangement joins TRBV7-9 to TRBJ2-5, with 8 nucleotides matching TRBD2. CDR1 and CDR2 from the germline V gene are SEHNR and FQNEAQ (reference sequence). The junction had 6 bases not matched to a gene; V was cut back by 5 bases and J by 4 bases. The CDR3 sequence is 14 residues long. The CDR3 bases are TGTGCCAGCAGCGGTAGCGGGAACGGAGAGACCCAGTACTTC. Translation gives CASSGSGNGETQYF.

The chain combines TRBV6-5 with TRBJ2-4; 8 bases align to TRBD1. V lost 7 bases, J lost 7 bases, and 3 bases stayed unmatched. CDR1 is MNHEY and CDR2 is SVGAGI in the germline V gene. The CDR3 totals 12 residues. Here the CDR3 DNA reads TGTGCCAGCAAAACAGGGGGGAACATTCAGTACTTC. This translates into CASKTGGNIQYF.

This clone was seen once. The chain employs TRBV28 and TRBJ2-7; TRBD2 matches at 9 bases. The length of the CDR3 is 16 residues. Germline V gene data show CDR1 as MDHEN and CDR2 as SYDVKM. Germline trimming cut 7 bases from V and 4 bases from J; bases unmatched to any gene: 14. The CDR3 DNA sequence: TGTGCCAGCACCACCTCTGAGGCTAGCGGGACTTACGAGCAGTACTTC. Its protein product is CASTTSEASGTYEQYF.

This clone was seen just once. The V call is TRBV15, the J call TRBJ1-4, with TRBD1 as a possible D gene (5 bases). Germline V gene sequence: CDR1 LNHNV, CDR2 YYDKDF (reference sequence). This CDR3 is built from 14 residues. V gave up 5 bases and J gave up 1 base, with 8 bases separating them. The CDR3 sequence: CATSRQRTNEKLFF. The CDR3 bases are TGTGCCACCAGCCGACAGCGAACTAATGAAAAACTGTTTTTT.

As concerns this clone: The same CDR3 can be traced to other DNA sequences in this sample. The chain links TRBV5-1 to TRBJ1-5; D gene unclear. V lost 2 bases and J 4 bases, leaving 7 bases between the germline ends. CDR1 SGHRS and CDR2 YFSETQ come from the germline V gene. This CDR3 contains 13 residues. CDR3 in amino acids: CASSLTGNQPQHF. For the CDR3, the DNA is TGCGCCAGCAGCTTAACGGGAAATCAGCCCCAGCATTTT.